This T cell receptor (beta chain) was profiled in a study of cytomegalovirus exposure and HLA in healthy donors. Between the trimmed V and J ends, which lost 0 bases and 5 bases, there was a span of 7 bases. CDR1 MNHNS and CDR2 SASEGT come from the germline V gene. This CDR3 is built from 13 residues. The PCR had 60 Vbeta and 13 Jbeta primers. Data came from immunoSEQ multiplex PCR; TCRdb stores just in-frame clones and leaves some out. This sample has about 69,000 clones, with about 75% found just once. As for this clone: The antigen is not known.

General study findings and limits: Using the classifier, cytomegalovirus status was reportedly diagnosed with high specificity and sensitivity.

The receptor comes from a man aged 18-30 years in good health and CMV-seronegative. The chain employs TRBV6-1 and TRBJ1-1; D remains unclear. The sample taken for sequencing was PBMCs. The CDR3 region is CASSEARRTEAFF. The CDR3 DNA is TGTGCCAGCAGTGAAGCGCGTCGTACTGAAGCTTTCTTT.